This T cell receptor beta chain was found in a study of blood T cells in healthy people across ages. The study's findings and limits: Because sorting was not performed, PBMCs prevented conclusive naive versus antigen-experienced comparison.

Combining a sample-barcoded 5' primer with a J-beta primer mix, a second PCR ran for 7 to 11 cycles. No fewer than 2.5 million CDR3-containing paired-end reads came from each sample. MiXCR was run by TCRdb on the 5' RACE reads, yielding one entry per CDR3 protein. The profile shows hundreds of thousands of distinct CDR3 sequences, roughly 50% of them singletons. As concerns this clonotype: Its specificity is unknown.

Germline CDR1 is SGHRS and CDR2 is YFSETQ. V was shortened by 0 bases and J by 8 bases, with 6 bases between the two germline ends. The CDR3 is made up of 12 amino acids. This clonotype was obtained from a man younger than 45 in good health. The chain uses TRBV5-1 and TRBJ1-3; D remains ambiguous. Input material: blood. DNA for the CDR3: TGCGCCAGCAGCTTGGACAGCTACACCATATATTTT. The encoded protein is CASSLDSYTIYF.